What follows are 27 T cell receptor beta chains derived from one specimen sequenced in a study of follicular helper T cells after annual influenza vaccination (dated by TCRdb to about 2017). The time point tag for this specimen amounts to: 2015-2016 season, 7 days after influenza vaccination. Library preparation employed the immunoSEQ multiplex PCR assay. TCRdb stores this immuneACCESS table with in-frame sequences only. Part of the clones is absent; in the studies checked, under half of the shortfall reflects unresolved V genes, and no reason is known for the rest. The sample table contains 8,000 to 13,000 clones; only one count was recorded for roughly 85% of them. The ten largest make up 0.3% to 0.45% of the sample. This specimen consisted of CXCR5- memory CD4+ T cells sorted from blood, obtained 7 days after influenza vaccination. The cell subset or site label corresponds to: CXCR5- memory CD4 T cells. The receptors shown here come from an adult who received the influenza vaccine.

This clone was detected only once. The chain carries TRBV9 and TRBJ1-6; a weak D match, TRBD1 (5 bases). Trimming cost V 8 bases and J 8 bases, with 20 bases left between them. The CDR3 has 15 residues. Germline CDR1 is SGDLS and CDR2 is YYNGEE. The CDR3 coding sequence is TGTGCCAGTACCCTGACAGCCCATACCGATTCACCCCTCCACTTT. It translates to CASTLTAHTDSPLHF.

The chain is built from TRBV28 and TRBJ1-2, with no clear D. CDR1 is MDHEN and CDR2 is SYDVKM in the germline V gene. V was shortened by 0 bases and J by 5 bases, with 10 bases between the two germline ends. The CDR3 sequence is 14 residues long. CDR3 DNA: TGTGCCAGCAGTTTATGGCGGACCCGATATGGCTACACCTTC. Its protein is CASSLWRTRYGYTF.

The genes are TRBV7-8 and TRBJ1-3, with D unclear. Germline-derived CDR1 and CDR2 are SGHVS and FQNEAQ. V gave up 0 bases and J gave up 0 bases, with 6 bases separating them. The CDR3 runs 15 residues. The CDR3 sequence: CASSLAGNSGNTIYF. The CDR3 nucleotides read TGTGCCAGCAGCTTAGCGGGGAACTCTGGAAACACCATATATTTT.

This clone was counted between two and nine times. CDR3 DNA sequence: TGTGCCAGTAGTATATCCGGCCGGGGTACATCGAATTCACCCCTCCACTTT. This sequence encodes CASSISGRGTSNSPLHF. V usage is TRBV19 and J usage is TRBJ1-6; no definite D call. CDR3 length: 17 amino acids. From germline, CDR1 is LNHDA and CDR2 SQIVND (reference sequence). The ends were cut back, 2 bases at V and 7 bases at J, with 18 bases in the middle.

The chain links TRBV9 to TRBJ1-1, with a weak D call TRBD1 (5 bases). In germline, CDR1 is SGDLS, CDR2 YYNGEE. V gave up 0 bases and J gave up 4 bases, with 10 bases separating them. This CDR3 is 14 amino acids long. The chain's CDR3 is CASSVVQGGTEAFF. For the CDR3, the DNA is TGTGCCAGCAGCGTAGTTCAGGGAGGCACTGAAGCTTTCTTT.

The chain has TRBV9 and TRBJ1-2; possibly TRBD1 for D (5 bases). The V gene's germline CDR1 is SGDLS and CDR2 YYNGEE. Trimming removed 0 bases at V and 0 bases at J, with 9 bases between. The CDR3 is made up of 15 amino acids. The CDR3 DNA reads TGTGCCAGCAGCGTAGCAAGGGGATCTAACTATGGCTACACCTTC. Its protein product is CASSVARGSNYGYTF.

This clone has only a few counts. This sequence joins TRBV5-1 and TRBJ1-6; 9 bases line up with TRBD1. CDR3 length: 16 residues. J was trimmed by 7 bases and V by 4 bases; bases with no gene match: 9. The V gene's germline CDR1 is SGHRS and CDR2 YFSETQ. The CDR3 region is CASSTTDRGWNSPLHF. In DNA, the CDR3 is TGCGCCAGCAGCACAACTGACAGGGGGTGGAATTCACCCCTCCACTTT. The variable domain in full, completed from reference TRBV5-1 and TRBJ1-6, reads KAGVTQTPRYLIKTRGQQVTLSCSPISGHRSVSWYQQTPGQGLQFLFEYFSETQRNKGNFPGRFSGRQFSNSRSEMNVSTLELGDSALYLCASSTTDRGWNSPLHFGNGTRLTVT.

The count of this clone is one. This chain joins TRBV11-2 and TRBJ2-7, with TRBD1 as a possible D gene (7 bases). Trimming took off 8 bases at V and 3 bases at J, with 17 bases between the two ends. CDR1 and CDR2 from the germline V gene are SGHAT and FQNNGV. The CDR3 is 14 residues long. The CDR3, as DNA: TGTGCCAGCCGGAGGGGGCTTAAGGACTACGAGCAGTACTTC. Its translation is CASRRGLKDYEQYF.

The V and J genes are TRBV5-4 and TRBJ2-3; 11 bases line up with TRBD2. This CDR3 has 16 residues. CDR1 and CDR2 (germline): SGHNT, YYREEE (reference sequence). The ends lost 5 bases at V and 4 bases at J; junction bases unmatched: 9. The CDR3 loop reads CASSQIAGGFSDTQYF. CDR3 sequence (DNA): TGTGCCAGCAGTCAAATAGCGGGGGGGTTCTCAGATACGCAGTATTTT.

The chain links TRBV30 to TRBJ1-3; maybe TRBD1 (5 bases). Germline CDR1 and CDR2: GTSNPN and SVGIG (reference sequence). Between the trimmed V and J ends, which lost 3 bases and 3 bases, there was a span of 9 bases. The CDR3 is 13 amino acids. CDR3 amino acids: CAWSRGNGNTIYF. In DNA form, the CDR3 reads TGTGCCTGGAGCCGGGGGAATGGAAACACCATATATTTT.

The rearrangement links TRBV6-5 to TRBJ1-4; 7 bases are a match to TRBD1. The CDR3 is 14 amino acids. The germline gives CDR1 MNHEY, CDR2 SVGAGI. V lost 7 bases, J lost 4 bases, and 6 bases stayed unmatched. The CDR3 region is CASKDRAGNEKLFF. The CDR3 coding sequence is TGTGCCAGCAAAGACAGGGCCGGTAATGAAAAACTGTTTTTT.

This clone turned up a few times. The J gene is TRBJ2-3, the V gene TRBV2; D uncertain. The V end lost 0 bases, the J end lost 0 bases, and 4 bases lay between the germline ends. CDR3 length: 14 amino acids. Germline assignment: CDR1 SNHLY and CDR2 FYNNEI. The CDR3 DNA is TGTGCCAGCAGTGAAGCGCTGAGCACAGATACGCAGTATTTT. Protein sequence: CASSEALSTDTQYF.

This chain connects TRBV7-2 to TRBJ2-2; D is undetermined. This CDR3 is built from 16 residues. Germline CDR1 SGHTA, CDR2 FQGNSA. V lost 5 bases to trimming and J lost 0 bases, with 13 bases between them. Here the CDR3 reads CASSRFAAANTGELFF. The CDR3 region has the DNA TGTGCCAGCAGCCGTTTCGCTGCGGCGAACACCGGGGAGCTGTTTTTT.

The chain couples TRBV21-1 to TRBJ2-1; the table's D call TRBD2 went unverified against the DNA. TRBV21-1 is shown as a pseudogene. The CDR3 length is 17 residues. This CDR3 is CASSKESGGLLYNEQFF. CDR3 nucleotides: TGTGCCAGCAGCAAAGAAAGCGGGGGCCTTCTCTACAATGAGCAGTTCTTC.

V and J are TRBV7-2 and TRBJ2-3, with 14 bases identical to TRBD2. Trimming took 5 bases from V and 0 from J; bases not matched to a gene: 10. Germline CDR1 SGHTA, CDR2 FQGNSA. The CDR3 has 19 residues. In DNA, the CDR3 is TGTGCCAGCAGCCCCCGGACTAGCGGGGGGTTTACTAGCACAGATACGCAGTATTTT. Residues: CASSPRTSGGFTSTDTQYF.

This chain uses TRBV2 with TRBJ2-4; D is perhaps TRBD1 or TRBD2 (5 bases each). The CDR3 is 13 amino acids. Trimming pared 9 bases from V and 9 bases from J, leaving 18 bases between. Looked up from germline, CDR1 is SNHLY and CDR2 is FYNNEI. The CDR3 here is CASGGVGDLIQYF. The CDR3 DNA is TGTGCCAGTGGGGGTGTTGGGGATCTCATTCAGTACTTC.

The CDR3 region has the DNA TGTGCCAGCAGCATACAGGGGAGTTATGGCTACACCTTC. It codes for CASSIQGSYGYTF. The gene calls are TRBV9 and TRBJ1-2; 7 bases map to TRBD1. This CDR3 is 13 amino acids long. V trimming: 4 bases; J trimming: 5 bases; junction bases outside the gene matches: 5. Germline V gene data show CDR1 as SGDLS and CDR2 as YYNGEE.

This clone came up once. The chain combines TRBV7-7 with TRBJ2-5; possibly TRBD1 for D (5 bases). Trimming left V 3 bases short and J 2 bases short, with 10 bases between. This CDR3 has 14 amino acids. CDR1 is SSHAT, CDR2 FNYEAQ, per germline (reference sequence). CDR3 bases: TGTGCCAGCAGCTTTATGGGGCAGCAAGAGACCCAGTACTTC. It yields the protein CASSFMGQQETQYF. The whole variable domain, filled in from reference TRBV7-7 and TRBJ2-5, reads GAGVSQSPRYKVTKRGQDVTLRCDPISSHATLYWYQQALGQGPEFLTYFNYEAQPDKSGLPSDRFSAERPEGSISTLTIQRTEQRDSAMYRCASSFMGQQETQYFGPGTRLLVL.

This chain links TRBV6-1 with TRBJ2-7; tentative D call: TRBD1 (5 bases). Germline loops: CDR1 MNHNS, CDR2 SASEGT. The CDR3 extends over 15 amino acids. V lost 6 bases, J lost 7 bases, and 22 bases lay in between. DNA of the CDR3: TGTGCCAGCAGAGGTATGGGGCGTCAACTGGGGGAGCAGTACTTC. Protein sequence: CASRGMGRQLGEQYF.

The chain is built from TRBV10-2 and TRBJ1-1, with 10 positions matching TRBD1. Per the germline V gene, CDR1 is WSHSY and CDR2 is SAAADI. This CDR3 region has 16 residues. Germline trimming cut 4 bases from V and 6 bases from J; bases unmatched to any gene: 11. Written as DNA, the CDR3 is TGCGCCAGCAGTGGATTCACGGGACAGGGGTACGCTGAAGCTTTCTTT. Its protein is CASSGFTGQGYAEAFF.

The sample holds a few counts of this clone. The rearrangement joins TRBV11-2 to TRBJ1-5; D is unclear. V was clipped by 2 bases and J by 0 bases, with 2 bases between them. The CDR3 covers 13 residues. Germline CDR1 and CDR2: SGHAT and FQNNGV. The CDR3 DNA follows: TGTGCCAGCAGCTTATTTAGCAATCAGCCCCAGCATTTT. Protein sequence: CASSLFSNQPQHF.

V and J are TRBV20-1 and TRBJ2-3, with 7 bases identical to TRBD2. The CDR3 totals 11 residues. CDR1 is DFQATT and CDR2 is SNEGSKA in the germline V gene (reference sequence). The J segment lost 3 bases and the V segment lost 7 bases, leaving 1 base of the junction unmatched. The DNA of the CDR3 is TGCAGTGGCGGGGGAACAGATACGCAGTATTTT. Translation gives CSGGGTDTQYF.

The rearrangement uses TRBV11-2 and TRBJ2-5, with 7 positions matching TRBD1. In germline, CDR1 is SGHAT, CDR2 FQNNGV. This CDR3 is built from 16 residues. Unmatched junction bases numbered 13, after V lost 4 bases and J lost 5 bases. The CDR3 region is CASSWLRGRAPETQYF. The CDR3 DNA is TGTGCCAGCAGCTGGTTAAGGGGGCGAGCCCCGGAGACCCAGTACTTC.

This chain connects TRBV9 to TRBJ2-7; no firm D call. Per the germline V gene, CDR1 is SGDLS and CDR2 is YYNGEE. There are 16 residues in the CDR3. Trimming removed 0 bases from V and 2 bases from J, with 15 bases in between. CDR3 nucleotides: TGTGCCAGCAGCGTAGCTGACTGGGCAGCAGCCTACGAGCAGTACTTC. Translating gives CASSVADWAAAYEQYF. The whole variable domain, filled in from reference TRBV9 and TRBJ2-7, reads DSGVTQTPKHLITATGQRVTLRCSPRSGDLSVYWYQQSLDQGLQFLIQYYNGEERAKGNILERFSAQQFPDLHSELNLSSLELGDSALYFCASSVADWAAAYEQYFGPGTRLTVT.

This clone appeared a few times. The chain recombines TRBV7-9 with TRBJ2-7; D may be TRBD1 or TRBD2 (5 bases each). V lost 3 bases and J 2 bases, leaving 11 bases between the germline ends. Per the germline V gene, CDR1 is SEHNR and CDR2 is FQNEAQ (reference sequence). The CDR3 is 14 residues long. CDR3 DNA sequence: TGTGCCAGCAGCTTCGGGACGGAGACCTACGAGCAGTACTTC. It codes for CASSFGTETYEQYF.

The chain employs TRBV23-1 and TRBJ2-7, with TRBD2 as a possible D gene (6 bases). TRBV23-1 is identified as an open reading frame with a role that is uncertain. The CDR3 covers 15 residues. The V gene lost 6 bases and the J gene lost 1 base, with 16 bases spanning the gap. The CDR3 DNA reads TGCGCCAGCAGACCTCCGGGACTGCAATCCTACGAGCAGTACTTC. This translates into CASRPPGLQSYEQYF.

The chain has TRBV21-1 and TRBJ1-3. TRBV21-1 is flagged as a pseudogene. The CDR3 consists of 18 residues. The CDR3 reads CASSKKTPRTVSGNTIYF. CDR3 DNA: TGTGCCAGCAGCAAAAAAACGCCGAGAACCGTTTCTGGAAACACCATATATTTT.